This is a list of T cell receptor beta chains from one sample in a study of Ad26.COV2.S vaccination and SARS-CoV-2 variants. Produced via immunoSEQ multiplex PCR; TCRdb's table is partial and in-frame only. This table has 300,000 to 400,000 clones, about nine tenths appearing once. The sample in question was peripheral blood, obtained in a trial of Ad26.COV2.S vaccine versus placebo. Receptors originate from a person between 18 and 65 years old who received the Ad26.COV2.S COVID-19 vaccine or a placebo. CDR3s include the opening cysteine and the closing phenylalanine or tryptophan. D genes are given only for firm matches. Clone size appears in some rows only: once, few, many, or a class for an expanded clone.

clone_size j_call d_call cdr3_length v_call cdr3_aa cdr3_nt
. TRBJ1-5 . 13 TRBV7-9 CASSSTMGQPQHF TGTGCCAGCAGCTCCACAATGGGGCAGCCCCAGCATTTT
. TRBJ1-1 . 12 TRBV18 CASSLDREEAFF TGTGCCAGCTCACTCGACAGAGAAGAAGCTTTCTTT
. TRBJ1-4 . 14 TRBV5-4 CASSLDMDHEKLFF TGTGCCAGCAGCTTGGATATGGATCATGAAAAACTGTTTTTT
. TRBJ1-5 TRBD1 14 TRBV2 CAARGQGSNQPQHF TGTGCCGCCCGCGGACAGGGTAGTAATCAGCCCCAGCATTTT
. TRBJ1-1 . 13 TRBV11-3 CASSLRGSTEAFF TGTGCCAGCAGCTTACGGGGAAGCACTGAAGCTTTCTTT
few TRBJ1-5 . 15 TRBV19 CASSTQGVSNQPQHF TGTGCCAGTAGTACACAAGGGGTTAGCAATCAGCCCCAGCATTTT
. TRBJ2-5 TRBD1 15 TRBV4-1 CASSQITGGVKTQYF TGCGCCAGCAGCCAAATAACAGGGGGCGTCAAGACCCAGTACTTC
. TRBJ2-5 TRBD2 18 TRBV18 CASSPRLAGGRVQETQYF TGTGCCAGCTCACCCCGACTAGCGGGGGGCCGGGTACAAGAGACCCAGTACTTC
. TRBJ2-5 . 13 TRBV6-5 CASSLNSGETQYF TGTGCCAGCAGTTTGAACTCAGGGGAGACCCAGTACTTC
. TRBJ1-5 . 17 TRBV10-3 CAISESFGGLSNQPQHF TGTGCCATCAGTGAGTCATTTGGAGGGTTGAGCAATCAGCCCCAGCATTTT
. TRBJ2-2 . 14 TRBV4-1 CASSPPQRLRELFF TGCGCCAGCAGCCCTCCTCAGCGGCTAAGGGAGCTGTTTTTT
few TRBJ1-6 TRBD1 15 TRBV18 CASSPGQGPNSPLHF TGTGCCAGCTCACCCGGACAGGGACCTAATTCACCCCTCCACTTT
. TRBJ1-2 . 10 TRBV10-1 CACKGWGYTF TGCGCCTGCAAGGGGTGGGGCTACACCTTC
. TRBJ2-7 . 12 TRBV12-3/TRBV12-4 CASSQGTSEQYF TGTGCCAGCAGCCAGGGGACCTCCGAGCAGTACTTC